A selection of T cell receptor beta chains follows, all from one sample in a study of regulatory T cells in long-lasting Graves disease. In TCRdb, the multiplex PCR reads were re-called with MiXCR into one record per CDR3 protein. The sample has over 650,000 distinct CDR3 sequences; 25% to 30% are singletons. The sample consisted of peripheral blood mononuclear cells (PBMCs), taken when the disease was refractory, from a patient treated with antithyroid drugs. Receptors were obtained from a female donor with Graves disease. CDR3s include the opening cysteine and the closing phenylalanine or tryptophan. A D gene is named only where the DNA matches it firmly. A row's size may be missing; if present it is once, few, many or a size class.

few	TRBJ2-5	TRBV29-1	.	CSELRGETQYF	TGCAGCGAACTAAGAGGGGAGACCCAGTACTTC
few	TRBJ2-2	TRBV9	TRBD1	CASSIRTGGNGELFF	TGTGCCAGCAGCATTCGGACAGGCGGCAACGGGGAGCTGTTTTTT
many	TRBJ1-2	TRBV28	.	CASSLNGEATF	TGTGCCAGCAGTTTAAACGGGGAAGCCACCTTC
.	TRBJ1-4	TRBV27	.	CASTNDPRGIEKLFF	TGTGCCAGCACCAACGACCCCCGAGGTATTGAAAAACTGTTTTTT
many	TRBJ2-2	TRBV11-2	.	CASSYLPGTGELFF	TGTGCCAGCAGCTACCTACCCGGGACGGGGGAGCTGTTTTTT
many	TRBJ1-5	TRBV30	.	CAWTRRDEEHF	TGTGCCTGGACGCGCCGGGACGAGGAGCATTTT
.	TRBJ2-7	TRBV7-9	TRBD2	CASSGLAGGPSYEQYF	TGTGCCAGCAGCGGATTAGCGGGAGGGCCCTCCTACGAGCAGTACTTC
.	TRBJ2-5	TRBV12-3/TRBV12-4	.	CASSLDGQSRETQYF	TGTGCCAGCAGTCTCGATGGACAGTCCCGGGAGACCCAGTACTTC
.	TRBJ1-5	TRBV11-2	.	CASSLDKGRGQPQHF	TGTGCCAGCAGCTTAGATAAAGGTAGGGGTCAGCCCCAGCATTTT
few	TRBJ2-7	TRBV12-3/TRBV12-4	.	CASSLADMSYEQYF	TGTGCCAGCAGTTTAGCGGATATGTCCTACGAGCAGTACTTC
.	TRBJ1-6	TRBV6-1	TRBD1	CASSPGGTGIPNSPLHF	TGTGCCAGCAGTCCTGGGGGGACAGGGATTCCCAATTCACCCCTCCACTTT
.	TRBJ2-7	TRBV7-8	TRBD2	CASTAAGGREQYF	TGTGCCAGCACTGCAGCGGGAGGGCGCGAGCAGTACTTC
few	TRBJ2-7	TRBV7-2	.	CASSLALPLGGSSSYEQYF	TGTGCCAGCAGCTTAGCTCTCCCCCTGGGCGGGTCCAGCTCCTACGAGCAGTACTTC
.	TRBJ2-2	TRBV12-3/TRBV12-4	.	CASSLTGLTGELFF	TGTGCCAGCAGCCTCACAGGACTCACCGGGGAGCTGTTTTTT